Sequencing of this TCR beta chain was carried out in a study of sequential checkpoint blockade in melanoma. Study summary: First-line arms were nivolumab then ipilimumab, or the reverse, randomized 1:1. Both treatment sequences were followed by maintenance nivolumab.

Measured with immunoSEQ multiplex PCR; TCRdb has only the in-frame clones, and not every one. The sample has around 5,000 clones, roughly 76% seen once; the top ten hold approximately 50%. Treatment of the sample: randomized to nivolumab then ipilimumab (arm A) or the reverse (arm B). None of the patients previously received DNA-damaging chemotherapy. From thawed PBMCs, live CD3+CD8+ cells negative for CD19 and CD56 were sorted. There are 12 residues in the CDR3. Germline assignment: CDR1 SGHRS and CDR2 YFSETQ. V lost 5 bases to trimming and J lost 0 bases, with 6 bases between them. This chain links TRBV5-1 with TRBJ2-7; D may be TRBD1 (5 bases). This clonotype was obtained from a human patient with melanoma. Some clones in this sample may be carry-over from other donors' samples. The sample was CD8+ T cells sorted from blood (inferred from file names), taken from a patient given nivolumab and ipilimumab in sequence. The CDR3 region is CASRGDSYEQYF. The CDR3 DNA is TGCGCCAGCAGAGGGGACTCCTACGAGCAGTACTTC.